There are a few counts of the clone carrying this T cell receptor beta chain. The target antigen is unknown. The CDR3 loop spans 13 amino acids. V dropped 7 bases and J dropped 5; count of bases not matched to a gene: 4. Germline CDR1 is MNHEY and CDR2 is SVGAGI. TCRdb re-derived calls from the multiplex PCR reads in MiXCR, one entry per CDR3 protein. The sample holds fewer than 200,000 distinct CDR3 sequences; 30% to 35% are singletons and the top ten take about 4.5%. Axillary draining lymph nodes of breast cancer patients supplied the node samples. This sample is drawn from a study of breast tumors, draining lymph nodes, adjacent tissues. Points from the study as a whole: Compared with lymph nodes, tumors were less diverse; compared with nontumor tissue, more. Findings are consistent with lymph node origin and intratumoral expansion of most tumor T cells.

Sequenced sample: axillary lymph node tissue. The chain is built from TRBV6-5 and TRBJ1-1; TRBD1 aligns across 10 bases. This TCR came from a female donor with breast cancer. Some clones in this sample may be carry-over from other donors' samples. CDR3 bases: TGTGCCAGCAACCTGGACAGGGGGACTGAAGCTTTCTTT. It codes for CASNLDRGTEAFF.